The rows below give T cell receptor beta chains drawn from one sample of a study of blood T cell repertoires in COVID-19. Produced via immunoSEQ multiplex PCR; TCRdb's table is partial and in-frame only. Of around 140,000 clones listed, roughly 80% are singletons. What was sequenced was peripheral blood. These receptors were taken from a man aged 65 to 85 who had recovered from COVID-19. Both conserved end residues are part of each CDR3. A D gene is named only where the DNA matches it firmly. Where a row states a size, it is once, few, many or the class of an expanded clone; other rows omit it.

J gene: TRBJ1-1; D gene: -; V gene: TRBV3-1/TRBV3-2; clone size: -; CDR3 DNA: TGTGCCAGCAGCCAAGAGCTGCGGGTGAACACTGAAGCTTTCTTT; CDR3 protein: CASSQELRVNTEAFF
J gene: TRBJ2-4; D gene: TRBD2; V gene: TRBV27; clone size: -; CDR3 DNA: TGTGCCAGCAGTTTGGTCGGGAGGGCCGTCGGATACATTCAGTACTTC; CDR3 protein: CASSLVGRAVGYIQYF
J gene: TRBJ2-3; D gene: TRBD2; V gene: TRBV27; clone size: -; CDR3 DNA: TGTGCCAGCAGTCTAGGGACTAGCGGGAGGGCAGATACGCAGTATTTT; CDR3 protein: CASSLGTSGRADTQYF
J gene: TRBJ1-5; D gene: -; V gene: TRBV5-1; clone size: -; CDR3 DNA: TGCGCCAGCAGCTTGGGTCCCATGCAGCCCCAGCATTTT; CDR3 protein: CASSLGPMQPQHF
J gene: TRBJ1-1; D gene: TRBD1; V gene: TRBV7-9; clone size: -; CDR3 DNA: TGTGCCAGCAGCCCCGGGACAGGGGGCGCGTGGTTCACTGAAGCTTTCTTT; CDR3 protein: CASSPGTGGAWFTEAFF
J gene: TRBJ2-5; D gene: TRBD2; V gene: TRBV9; clone size: few; CDR3 DNA: TGTGCCAGCAGCGTAGGTCGGCTAGCGGGAGGGTGGGGGCCCCAAGAGACCCAGTACTTC; CDR3 protein: CASSVGRLAGGWGPQETQYF
J gene: TRBJ1-1; D gene: TRBD1; V gene: TRBV5-4; clone size: -; CDR3 DNA: TGTGCCAGCAGCTTTTCACAGGGGATGAACACTGAAGCTTTCTTT; CDR3 protein: CASSFSQGMNTEAFF
J gene: TRBJ2-1; D gene: -; V gene: TRBV28; clone size: -; CDR3 DNA: TGTGCCAGCAGTTTTGGAGCCGAAGTCCTGACCTACAATGAGCAGTTCTTC; CDR3 protein: CASSFGAEVLTYNEQFF
J gene: TRBJ1-5; D gene: -; V gene: TRBV3-1/TRBV3-2; clone size: -; CDR3 DNA: TGTGCCAGCAGCCAAGAAGGGGTGGGCAATCAGCCCCAGCATTTT; CDR3 protein: CASSQEGVGNQPQHF
J gene: TRBJ2-1; D gene: TRBD2; V gene: TRBV11-2; clone size: -; CDR3 DNA: TGTGCCAGCAGCTTAAGGGAGGGCCGGGACAATGAGCAGTTCTTC; CDR3 protein: CASSLREGRDNEQFF
J gene: TRBJ1-1; D gene: TRBD1; V gene: TRBV18; clone size: -; CDR3 DNA: TGTGCCAGCACAGTGGACAGGGGGCTGACGAACACTGAAGCTTTCTTT; CDR3 protein: CASTVDRGLTNTEAFF
J gene: TRBJ2-5; D gene: -; V gene: TRBV5-1; clone size: -; CDR3 DNA: TGCGCCAGCAGCTTTGCAGGGGCGACTGGTGAGACCCAGTACTTC; CDR3 protein: CASSFAGATGETQYF
J gene: TRBJ2-7; D gene: TRBD1; V gene: TRBV5-1; clone size: -; CDR3 DNA: TGCGCCAGCGCCACCGGGACAGGGGTACGAAACAACTACGAGCAGTACTTC; CDR3 protein: CASATGTGVRNNYEQYF
J gene: TRBJ1-5; D gene: TRBD1; V gene: TRBV7-2; clone size: -; CDR3 DNA: TGTGCCAGCACCCTGGACAGGGGCACGCAGCCCCAGCATTTT; CDR3 protein: CASTLDRGTQPQHF